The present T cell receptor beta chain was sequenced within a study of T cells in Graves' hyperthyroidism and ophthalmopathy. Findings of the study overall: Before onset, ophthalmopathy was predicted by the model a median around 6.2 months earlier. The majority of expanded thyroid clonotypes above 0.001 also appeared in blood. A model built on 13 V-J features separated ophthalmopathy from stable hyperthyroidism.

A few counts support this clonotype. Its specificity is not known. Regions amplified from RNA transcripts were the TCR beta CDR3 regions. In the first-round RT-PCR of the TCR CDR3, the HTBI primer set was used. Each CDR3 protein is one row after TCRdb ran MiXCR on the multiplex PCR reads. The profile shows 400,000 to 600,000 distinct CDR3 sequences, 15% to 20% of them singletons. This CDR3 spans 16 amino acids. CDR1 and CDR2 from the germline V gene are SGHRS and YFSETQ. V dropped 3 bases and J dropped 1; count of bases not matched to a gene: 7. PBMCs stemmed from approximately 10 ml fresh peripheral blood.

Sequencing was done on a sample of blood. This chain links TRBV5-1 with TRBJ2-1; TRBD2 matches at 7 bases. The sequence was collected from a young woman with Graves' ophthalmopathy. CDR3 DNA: TGCGCCAGCAGCTCTCTAAGCGGGGAGTCCTACAATGAGCAGTTCTTC. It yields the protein CASSSLSGESYNEQFF.